The 28 T cell receptor beta chains listed next were all sequenced from one sample in a study of identical twins. From the 5' RACE reads, TCRdb called clonotypes with MiXCR, one entry per CDR3 protein. The data hold around 470,000 distinct CDR3 sequences, with 13% to 15% observed a single time. A further study also used this sample, focusing on yellow fever vaccine responses in identical twins.

The sequencing input was CD4+ T cells sorted from blood. The receptors originated from a woman younger than 35 in good health.

This clonotype appeared a few times. The chain recombines TRBV7-2 with TRBJ2-3, with a possible D match to TRBD2 (5 bases). The CDR3 extends over 16 amino acids. Germline CDR1 is SGHTA and CDR2 is FQGNSA. V lost 2 bases to trimming and J lost 1 base, with 13 bases between them. CDR3 protein: CASSLTAETRTDTQYF. Here the CDR3 DNA reads TGTGCCAGCAGCTTAACAGCGGAGACACGCACAGATACGCAGTATTTT. The full variable domain, rest sourced from reference TRBV7-2 and TRBJ2-3, is GAGVSQSPSNKVTEKGKDVELRCDPISGHTALYWYRQSLGQGLEFLIYFQGNSAPDKSGLPSDRFSAERTGGSVSTLTIQRTQQEDSAVYLCASSLTAETRTDTQYFGPGTRLTVL.

J is TRBJ1-6 and V is TRBV7-9; D is unclear. Germline V gives CDR1 SEHNR, CDR2 FQNEAQ (reference sequence). CDR3 length: 15 amino acids. The ends were cut back, 5 bases at V and 9 bases at J, with 17 bases in the middle. CDR3 nucleotides: TGTGCCAGCAGCAATCCGGTGACGGATAGTTCACCCCTCCACTTT. This codes for CASSNPVTDSSPLHF.

This clonotype was counted only a few times. The rearrangement uses TRBV11-2 and TRBJ1-4; 11 bases agree with TRBD1. The V and J ends lost 8 bases and 8 bases, in that order; junction bases with no gene match: 4. There are 13 residues in the CDR3. The germline gives CDR1 SGHAT, CDR2 FQNNGV. The CDR3 bases are TGTGCCAGCGGACAGGGGGCTGGCGAAAAACTGTTTTTT. Protein: CASGQGAGEKLFF.

The rearrangement uses TRBV6-1 and TRBJ2-7; 8 bases agree with TRBD1. Germline V gene lookup returns CDR1 MNHNS and CDR2 SASEGT. V lost 4 bases to trimming and J lost 0 bases; unmatched junction nucleotides: 8. The CDR3 runs 16 residues. The CDR3 DNA reads as TGTGCCAGCAGTGTCCCCTCAGGGGGCATCTCCTACGAGCAGTACTTC. Its protein product is CASSVPSGGISYEQYF.

This clonotype was seen at least ten times. This chain uses TRBV5-1 with TRBJ2-5, with 9 bases that match TRBD2. The junction had 7 bases not matched to a gene; V was cut back by 0 bases and J by 1 base. The CDR3 is 17 amino acids. Germline V lookup: CDR1 SGHRS, CDR2 YFSETQ. The CDR3 protein is CASSLGAGGLFQETQYF. CDR3 in DNA: TGCGCCAGCAGCTTGGGAGCGGGGGGCCTATTCCAAGAGACCCAGTACTTC. Complete variable domain (other parts from reference TRBV5-1 and TRBJ2-5): KAGVTQTPRYLIKTRGQQVTLSCSPISGHRSVSWYQQTPGQGLQFLFEYFSETQRNKGNFPGRFSGRQFSNSRSEMNVSTLELGDSALYLCASSLGAGGLFQETQYFGPGTRLLVL.

This clonotype has a handful of counts. The chain combines TRBV3-1 with TRBJ2-1; TRBD2 agrees at 13 bases. The CDR3 spans 17 residues. The germline CDR1 and CDR2 sequences are LGHDT and YNNKEL (reference sequence). Germline trimming cut 1 base from V and 5 bases from J; bases unmatched to any gene: 5. The DNA of the CDR3 is TGTGCCAGCAGCCAAGGGTATACTAGCGGGGGGGACAATGAGCAGTTCTTC. Translating gives CASSQGYTSGGDNEQFF.

The sample holds a few counts of this clonotype. The gene calls are TRBV12-3 or TRBV12-4 and TRBJ2-2; tentatively, D is TRBD2 (5 bases). This CDR3 comprises 16 residues. V was pared by 3 bases and J by 0 bases, with 11 bases between. The CDR3 DNA reads TGTGCCAGCAGTTTGCGGGTATCCGCGAACACCGGGGAGCTGTTTTTT. Protein: CASSLRVSANTGELFF.

The chain uses TRBV6-2 or TRBV6-3 and TRBJ2-1; D remains ambiguous. The CDR3 is made up of 11 amino acids. The ends were cut back, 7 bases at V and 8 bases at J, with 9 bases in the middle. Per germline, CDR1 MNHEY and CDR2 SVGEGT. The CDR3 sequence is CASTVGHEQFF. The CDR3 DNA reads as TGTGCCAGCACCGTCGGCCATGAGCAGTTCTTC.

On this clonotype itself: The conserved closing phenylalanine or tryptophan is absent in this CDR3, likely reflecting a read error. The rearrangement links TRBV27 to TRBJ2-7; TRBD2 aligns across 9 bases. The CDR3 spans 13 residues. V was clipped by 7 bases and J by 5 bases; unmatched bases: 6. Germline-derived CDR1 and CDR2 are MNHEY and SMNVEV (reference sequence). The CDR3 DNA follows: TGTGCCAGCACCGAGACTAGCGGCCACGAGCAGTACTAC. Its protein is CASTETSGHEQYY.

This clonotype has only a few counts. The rearrangement joins TRBV7-2 to TRBJ2-7; no clear D. The V and J ends lost 1 base and 4 bases respectively, with 17 bases between them. The CDR3 length is 16 residues. The germline V gene encodes CDR1 SGHTA and CDR2 FQGNSA. CDR3 residues: CASSLDRAQGAYEQYF. The CDR3 DNA is TGTGCCAGCAGCTTAGATAGGGCCCAAGGTGCGTACGAGCAGTACTTC.

The chain employs TRBV29-1 and TRBJ2-7; 7 nucleotides match TRBD1. The CDR3 length is 12 residues. Germline CDR1 and CDR2: SQVTM and ANQGSEA. J gave up 3 bases and V 8 bases, and 7 bases lay outside the gene matches. As DNA, the CDR3 is TGCAGCATTGGGGACAGTTACTACGAGCAGTACTTC. Amino acids: CSIGDSYYEQYF.

This clonotype has only a few counts. This sequence joins TRBV28 and TRBJ2-5; TRBD2 is a possible D gene (6 bases). Trimming removed 5 bases from V and 3 bases from J, with 16 bases in between. Germline CDR1 MDHEN, CDR2 SYDVKM. This CDR3 comprises 15 residues. The CDR3 DNA sequence: TGTGCCAGCAGTCCCGTACGACTAGTTAAAGAGACCCAGTACTTC. Its protein is CASSPVRLVKETQYF.

This clonotype was counted between two and nine times. The rearrangement links TRBV6-1 to TRBJ2-7; 8 bases map to TRBD1. Unmatched junction bases numbered 12, after V lost 5 bases and J lost 6 bases. CDR3 length: 15 amino acids. From germline, CDR1 is MNHNS and CDR2 SASEGT. In DNA, the CDR3 is TGTGCCAGCAGTCATATCCGGACGACAGGGGCCGAGCAGTACTTC. Translated, it gives CASSHIRTTGAEQYF.

The rearrangement joins TRBV11-1 to TRBJ2-3, with 10 positions matching TRBD2. The CDR3 is 18 amino acids. After removal of 3 bases from V and 3 bases from J, the junction contained 12 bases not matched to a gene. Germline lookup yields CDR1 SGHAT and CDR2 FQDESV (reference sequence). The CDR3 region is CASSFVRLAGEGTDTQYF. Written as DNA, the CDR3 is TGTGCCAGCAGCTTCGTAAGGCTAGCGGGAGAGGGAACAGATACGCAGTATTTT. Combining the CDR3 with reference TRBV11-1 and TRBJ2-3 gives the whole variable domain EAEVAQSPRYKITEKSQAVAFWCDPISGHATLYWYRQILGQGPELLVQFQDESVVDDSQLPKDRFSAERLKGVDSTLKIQPAELGDSAMYLCASSFVRLAGEGTDTQYFGPGTRLTVL.

This clonotype was seen a few times. The chain carries TRBV5-1 and TRBJ2-1; either TRBD1 or TRBD2 may supply D (5 bases each). Germline V gene data show CDR1 as SGHRS and CDR2 as YFSETQ. With 1 base removed from V and 0 bases from J, the gap between germline ends came to 11 bases. There are 16 residues in the CDR3. Here the CDR3 reads CASSLFSGSSYNEQFF. The CDR3, as DNA: TGCGCCAGCAGCTTGTTTTCAGGGAGCTCCTACAATGAGCAGTTCTTC.

The genes are TRBV12-3 or TRBV12-4 and TRBJ1-2, with D maybe TRBD1 (6 bases). V was clipped by 6 bases and J by 5 bases, with 16 bases between them. This CDR3 is built from 14 residues. CDR3 bases: TGTGCCAGCAGACCTTCGGGGGCTGAATATGGCTACACCTTC. Amino acid sequence: CASRPSGAEYGYTF.

A few counts support this clonotype. The chain combines TRBV7-2 with TRBJ2-1; 7 bases are shared with TRBD2. Losses at the gene ends were 6 bases for V and 1 base for J; bases not matched to a gene: 6. Germline CDR1 reads SGHTA; CDR2 reads FQGNSA. This CDR3 spans 15 amino acids. CDR3 sequence: CASSPGGESYNEQFF. The DNA of the CDR3 is TGTGCCAGCAGTCCGGGGGGAGAGTCCTACAATGAGCAGTTCTTC.

This clonotype occurred a few times. The chain recombines TRBV5-1 with TRBJ2-7; D call uncertain. Germline loops: CDR1 SGHRS, CDR2 YFSETQ. The CDR3 has 13 residues. V lost 2 bases, J lost 5 bases, and 11 bases lay in between. CDR3 DNA: TGCGCCAGCAGCTTCCAAAATGCGCACGAGCAGTACTTC. Translation gives CASSFQNAHEQYF.

This clonotype was found a few times. The chain is built from TRBV5-1 and TRBJ2-2; D uncertain. V gave up 2 bases and J gave up 6 bases, with 11 bases separating them. Germline CDR1 is SGHRS and CDR2 is YFSETQ. The CDR3 sequence is 14 residues long. CDR3 DNA sequence: TGCGCCAGCAGCTTTATATTGTTGGCCGGGGAGCTGTTTTTT. Its protein is CASSFILLAGELFF.

The rearrangement joins TRBV18 to TRBJ2-1; TRBD1 matches 8 bases. Germline CDR1 reads KGHSH; CDR2 reads LQKENI. Trimming took 3 bases from V and 0 from J; bases not matched to a gene: 10. CDR3 size: 18 residues. The CDR3 bases are TGTGCCAGCTCACCGAGGGCAGGGGGCGGACGCTCCTACAATGAGCAGTTCTTC. Protein: CASSPRAGGGRSYNEQFF.

This clonotype was found many times. The junction does not match germline at one end; this may be a read error. The J gene is TRBJ2-1, the V gene TRBV7-2; 10 positions agree with TRBD1. This CDR3 is built from 15 residues. The germline gives CDR1 SGHTA, CDR2 FQGNSA. In nucleotides, the CDR3 is TGCGCCAGCAGCCTGGGACAGGGGACGTACAATGAGCAGTTCTTC. It encodes CASSLGQGTYNEQFF.

CDR3 protein: CASSFGSYTDTQYF. The CDR3 nucleotides read TGTGCCAGCAGCTTTGGGAGTTACACAGATACGCAGTATTTT. The gene calls are TRBV7-6 and TRBJ2-3; TRBD2 is a possible D gene (5 bases). The germline V gene has CDR1 SGHVS and CDR2 FNYEAQ. The CDR3 is made up of 14 amino acids. The V gene lost 3 bases and the J gene lost 2 bases, with 9 bases spanning the gap. Full variable domain (rest looked up from reference TRBV7-6 and TRBJ2-3): GAGVSQSPRYKVTKRGQDVALRCDPISGHVSLYWYRQALGQGPEFLTYFNYEAQQDKSGLPNDRFSAERPEGSISTLTIQRTEQRDSAMYRCASSFGSYTDTQYFGPGTRLTVL.

The chain is built from TRBV20-1 and TRBJ2-5; D not resolved. This CDR3 is 14 amino acids long. V gave up 0 bases and J gave up 4 bases, with 12 bases separating them. Germline V lookup: CDR1 DFQATT, CDR2 SNEGSKA (reference sequence). The CDR3 spells CSARDAARVETQYF. In DNA, the CDR3 is TGCAGTGCTAGAGATGCGGCTCGTGTAGAGACCCAGTACTTC.

This clonotype was observed at least ten times. The chain joins TRBV5-1 to TRBJ2-3, with a tentative D call TRBD2 (6 bases). Germline V gene sequence: CDR1 SGHRS, CDR2 YFSETQ. The CDR3 length is 15 residues. V was trimmed by 4 bases and J by 4 bases, leaving 16 bases between them. Here the CDR3 DNA reads TGCGCCAGCAGCCCAGGGACTTCCAGACCAGATACGCAGTATTTT. As protein: CASSPGTSRPDTQYF. Filled out from reference TRBV5-1 and TRBJ2-3, the complete variable domain reads KAGVTQTPRYLIKTRGQQVTLSCSPISGHRSVSWYQQTPGQGLQFLFEYFSETQRNKGNFPGRFSGRQFSNSRSEMNVSTLELGDSALYLCASSPGTSRPDTQYFGPGTRLTVL.

The CDR3 bases are TGTGCCACCAGTGAGACCAGAGACCAAGAGACCCAGTACTTC. It codes for CATSETRDQETQYF. The chain is built from TRBV24-1 and TRBJ2-5; D is uncertain. In germline, CDR1 is KGHDR, CDR2 SFDVKD. This CDR3 contains 14 residues. V lost 4 bases, J lost 0 bases, and 8 bases lay in between.

The V call is TRBV28, the J call TRBJ2-7; 10 bases agree with TRBD1. This CDR3 has 15 residues. CDR1 and CDR2 from the germline V gene are MDHEN and SYDVKM. V dropped 4 bases and J dropped 1; count of bases not matched to a gene: 4. CDR3 loop: CASSSTGQGSYEQYF. DNA for the CDR3: TGTGCCAGCAGTTCGACGGGACAGGGGTCCTACGAGCAGTACTTC.

This clonotype was picked up a small number of times. The chain links TRBV15 to TRBJ2-7; 12 bases line up with TRBD2. The CDR3 spans 16 residues. V gave up 0 bases and J gave up 2 bases; unmatched junction bases: 2. Germline-derived CDR1 and CDR2 are LNHNV and YYDKDF (reference sequence). CDR3 nucleotides: TGTGCCACCAGCAGAGAACTAGCGGGGGGAACCTACGAGCAGTACTTC. This sequence encodes CATSRELAGGTYEQYF. The full variable domain, rest sourced from reference TRBV15 and TRBJ2-7, is DAMVIQNPRYQVTQFGKPVTLSCSQTLNHNVMYWYQQKSSQAPKLLFHYYDKDFNNEADTPDNFQSRRPNTSFCFLDIRSPGLGDTAMYLCATSRELAGGTYEQYFGPGTRLTVT.

This clonotype was seen more than once but under ten times. The chain has TRBV20-1 and TRBJ2-7, with a weak D call TRBD2 (5 bases). CDR3 length: 12 residues. Germline CDR1 reads DFQATT; CDR2 reads SNEGSKA (reference sequence). Trimming took 1 base from V and 5 from J, leaving 9 bases between them. CDR3 coding DNA: TGCAGTGCTAGAGCGGGATTCGACGAGCAGTACTTC. Translating gives CSARAGFDEQYF.